This TCR beta chain derives from a study of T cell changes during pregnancy in multiple sclerosis. CDR1 and CDR2 from the germline V gene are LNHNV and YYDKDF (reference sequence). Trimming took 0 bases from V and 2 from J; bases not matched to a gene: 7. The CDR3 totals 16 residues. Repertoires were generated with immunoSEQ multiplex PCR, while TCRdb's copy carries only in-frame clones and drops some. The sample has 90,000 to 120,000 clones; 90% to 95% are singletons. The rearrangement joins TRBV15 to TRBJ2-7, with 7 bases lining up with TRBD1. Sequenced here: peripheral blood, sampled in the second trimester of pregnancy. The TCR sequence derives from a female donor with multiple sclerosis, enrolled in a pregnancy study. CDR3 nucleotides: TGTGCCACCAGCAGAGATGGGGGACAGATACCCTACGAGCAGTACTTC. Translated, it gives CATSRDGGQIPYEQYF.